The 8 T cell receptor beta chains in this list originate from one sample, sequenced in a study. TCRdb re-analysed the 5' RACE reads in MiXCR, keeping a single row per CDR3 protein. The data hold around 34,000 distinct CDR3 sequences, with 25% to 30% observed a single time. Cells sorted as Tregs were CD4+, CD25+ and CD127-/low. Sequenced input: tumor-infiltrating Tregs sorted from the breast tumor. The source of these receptors is a female donor with breast cancer.

Worth noting for this clonotype: A much larger clone lies one base from this, so it may be a read error. CDR3 sequence: CASSDTGSDGCTF. Here the CDR3 DNA reads TGTGCCAGCAGTGACACAGGGAGCGATGGCTGCACCTTC. V and J are TRBV2 and TRBJ1-2, with D maybe TRBD1 (6 bases). The CDR3 is 13 amino acids. From germline, CDR1 is SNHLY and CDR2 FYNNEI.

This clonotype was seen many times. CDR3 coding DNA: TGCAGCGTTGAGAGTCAGAAAGGTGAAAAACTGTTTTTT. It yields the protein CSVESQKGEKLFF. The gene calls are TRBV29-1 and TRBJ1-4; no clear D. The germline V and J ends were trimmed by 3 bases and 7 bases, with 12 bases remaining between them. Germline values: CDR1 SQVTM, CDR2 ANQGSEA. The CDR3 is 13 residues long.

This clonotype was observed a few times. This clone may be a read error of a much larger clone one base away. The chain combines TRBV4-1 with TRBJ2-1; 7 nucleotides agree with TRBD1. Germline CDR1 reads MGHRA; CDR2 reads YSYEKL. Unmatched junction bases numbered 4, after V lost 3 bases and J lost 8 bases. The CDR3 covers 13 residues. The CDR3 region is CASSHRTGDEQFF. The CDR3 DNA is TGCGCCAGCAGCCATCGGACAGGAGATGAGCAGTTCTTC.

This clonotype was recorded a few times. The chain has TRBV11-2 and TRBJ2-1, with 7 bases matching TRBD1. The V gene's germline CDR1 is SGHAT and CDR2 FQNNGV. V shed 2 bases, J shed 6 bases, and the junction held 7 bases outside the gene matches. The CDR3 has 15 residues. The CDR3 coding sequence is TGTGCCAGCAGCTTATGGACAGGCTTGGGCAATGAGCAGTTCTTC. This gives the protein CASSLWTGLGNEQFF.

The genes are TRBV6-5 and TRBJ2-7, with TRBD2 identical over 10 bases. The J segment lost 4 bases and the V segment lost 2 bases, leaving 2 bases of the junction unmatched. Per germline, CDR1 MNHEY and CDR2 SVGAGI. This CDR3 has 14 amino acids. In DNA form, the CDR3 reads TGTGCCAGCAGTTACCTAGCGGGAGCTTACGAGCAGTACTTC. Translation gives CASSYLAGAYEQYF.

This clonotype is medium-sized. The chain carries TRBV6-5 and TRBJ1-2; no definite D call. Between the trimmed V and J ends, which lost 2 bases and 4 bases, there was a span of 8 bases. This CDR3 contains 13 residues. Looked up from germline, CDR1 is MNHEY and CDR2 is SVGAGI. The CDR3: CASSYDEGYGYTF. For the CDR3, the DNA is TGTGCCAGCAGTTACGATGAGGGCTATGGCTACACCTTC.

The chain joins TRBV29-1 to TRBJ1-2; a possible D gene is TRBD1 (6 bases). The CDR3 totals 13 residues. Germline CDR1 SQVTM, CDR2 ANQGSEA. V lost 5 bases to trimming and J lost 4 bases, with 14 bases between them. The CDR3 reads CSVNRGGGYGYTF. In DNA form, the CDR3 reads TGCAGCGTTAACAGAGGGGGTGGCTATGGCTACACCTTC.

Judged by abundance, this clonotype is medium-sized. The V gene is TRBV6-5, the J gene TRBJ1-1; the D gene is possibly TRBD1 (5 bases). Germline values: CDR1 MNHEY, CDR2 SVGAGI. The CDR3 has 13 residues. Deletions cut 6 bases from V and 1 base from J, with 9 bases between. The CDR3 DNA is TGTGCCAGCAGACCTGGGGGGAACACTGAAGCTTTCTTT. Its translation: CASRPGGNTEAFF.